A selection of T cell receptor beta chains follows, all from one sample in a study of T cell responses to AZD1222 COVID-19 vaccine. Assay: immunoSEQ multiplex PCR; the TCRdb copy retains only in-frame clones and omits some. Of some 50,000 clones listed, approximately 84% were seen once; the top ten hold 25% to 30%. The source material was peripheral blood, sampled on day 0 of AZD1222 vaccination. Receptors were obtained from an adult in good health. Both conserved end residues are part of each CDR3. D genes are given only for firm matches. The size of a clone is reported for some rows only, either as once, few or many, or as a class for expanded clones.

TRBV9	TRBJ1-3	NA	NA	TGTGCCAGCAGCGTAGGGGGTTTGGGTACAACTGGAAACACCATATATTTT	CASSVGGLGTTGNTIYF
TRBV27	TRBJ1-4	TRBD1	once	TGTGCCAGAACCCCACCGGGACAGACGACAACTAATGAAAAACTGTTTTTT	CARTPPGQTTTNEKLFF
TRBV11-2	TRBJ2-7	NA	once	TGTGCCAGCAGCTTAATTGGGAGCTCCTACGAGCAGTACTTC	CASSLIGSSYEQYF
TRBV7-8	TRBJ2-1	TRBD1	NA	TGTGCCAGCAGCTTAGTAGGCAGGGGGTCCCACAATGAGCAGTTCTTC	CASSLVGRGSHNEQFF
TRBV28	TRBJ2-5	TRBD2	NA	TGTGCCAGCAGTCTAGCGGGAGGGCCTCAAGAGACCCAGTACTTC	CASSLAGGPQETQYF
TRBV6-5	TRBJ1-6	TRBD1	once	TGTGCCAGCAGTTACGTCCCAGGGGGCGGCGGCTCACCCCTCCACTTT	CASSYVPGGGGSPLHF
TRBV4-2	TRBJ2-7	NA	few	TGTGCCAGCAGCCTCAACATTCGGACTTCGGGATCCTACGAGCAGTACTTC	CASSLNIRTSGSYEQYF
TRBV7-2	TRBJ2-1	NA	NA	TGTGCCAGCAGGTCGGGCCGGGGGCCGGGAGTCGAGCAGTTCTTC	CASRSGRGPGVEQFF
TRBV25-1	TRBJ1-1	NA	NA	TGTGCCAGCAGTGTAACGGGTATGAACACTGAAGCTTTCTTT	CASSVTGMNTEAFF
TRBV7-3	TRBJ2-1	NA	NA	TGTGCCAGCAGCCGTGGTGGCGGGCCCAACTACAATGAGCAGTTCTTC	CASSRGGGPNYNEQFF
TRBV10-3	TRBJ1-1	NA	few	TGTGCCATCAGTGAGTCCGGGAGGCCATCTGAAGCTTTCTTT	CAISESGRPSEAFF
TRBV4-2	TRBJ1-5	NA	NA	TGTGCCAGCAGCCAAGACCCAGGGGTCAATCAGCCCCAGCATTTT	CASSQDPGVNQPQHF
TRBV28	TRBJ1-1	NA	NA	TGTGCCAGCAGTTTTTGGGGTCTACAGACTGAAGCTTTCTTT	CASSFWGLQTEAFF
TRBV19	TRBJ2-1	TRBD2	few	TGTGCCAGTAGTTCTCACCAGCGGGAGGTCGATGAGCAGTTCTTC	CASSSHQREVDEQFF
TRBV6-5	TRBJ2-7	NA	NA	TGTGCCAGCAGGCCACCGGGCGCCTACGAGCAGTACTTC	CASRPPGAYEQYF
TRBV7-6	TRBJ2-1	NA	once	TGTGCCAGCAGCTTAGGGAGTGGTCGGTCCTACAATGAGCAGTTCTTC	CASSLGSGRSYNEQFF
TRBV27	TRBJ2-2	NA	NA	TGTGCCAGCAGTTTATCAGTGCGGGCCTCCGGGGCCGCCGGGGAGCTGTTTTTT	CASSLSVRASGAAGELFF
TRBV19	TRBJ2-1	NA	few	TGTGCCAGTAGGCAGACAGAAGACAAGTACAATGAGCAGTTCTTC	CASRQTEDKYNEQFF
TRBV27	TRBJ1-6	NA	NA	TGTGCCAGCAGTTTAAGTCATTCACCCCTCCACTTT	CASSLSHSPLHF
TRBV27	TRBJ2-2	TRBD2	NA	TGTGCCAGCAGTTTCTTTGGGACTAGCGGGATGAAAACCGGGGAGCTGTTTTTT	CASSFFGTSGMKTGELFF
TRBV2	TRBJ1-5	NA	NA	TGTGCCAGCAGTAAAAGCAGTGGGTATCAGCCCCAGCATTTT	CASSKSSGYQPQHF
TRBV20-1	TRBJ2-7	TRBD2	NA	TGCAGTGCTAGTAGCGGGAGGCCTACCTACGAGCAGTACTTC	CSASSGRPTYEQYF
TRBV18	TRBJ1-1	NA	NA	TGTGCCAGCTCACCATATGACGGGAGGGCTGAAGCTTTCTTT	CASSPYDGRAEAFF
TRBV27	TRBJ1-5	TRBD1	NA	TGTGCCAGCAGTCTGACAGGGGTAGGGTATCAGCCCCAGCATTTT	CASSLTGVGYQPQHF
TRBV6-5	TRBJ1-2	NA	NA	TGTGCCAGCAAGAGACAGGACATTAACTATGGCTACACCTTC	CASKRQDINYGYTF
TRBV5-1	TRBJ1-3	NA	NA	TGCGCCAGCAGCGATCCACGCAGGGGAGAGGGATGGCGAGGAAACACCATATATTTT	CASSDPRRGEGWRGNTIYF
TRBV18	TRBJ2-7	NA	NA	TGTGCCAGCTCACCACGAGACTTCGGCGAGCAGTACTTC	CASSPRDFGEQYF
TRBV7-7	TRBJ2-1	NA	NA	TGTGCCAGCAGCCGCGCCGGGGTCGACAATGAGCAGTTCTTC	CASSRAGVDNEQFF
TRBV28	TRBJ1-5	TRBD1	NA	TGTGCCAGCAGTCCCGCCCCGCCCACCACCGGGACAGTCAATCAGCCCCAGCATTTT	CASSPAPPTTGTVNQPQHF
TRBV6-2/TRBV6-3	TRBJ1-2	NA	once	TGTGCCAGCAGTTACTCGAACAGCGTAGCTAACTATGGCTACACCTTC	CASSYSNSVANYGYTF
TRBV3-1/TRBV3-2	TRBJ1-2	NA	NA	TGTGCCAGCAGCCTGAGGACAGCCAGAGGCTACACCTTC	CASSLRTARGYTF
TRBV12-2	TRBJ2-5	NA	NA	TGTGCAAGTCGCTTAGGTTGTCTTCTCTGGGCTAGCGGGAGGGAACCACAAGAGACCCAGTACTTC	CASRLGCLLWASGREPQETQYF
TRBV9	TRBJ2-7	TRBD2	NA	TGTGCCAGCAGCGTAGCTAGCGGGACCTCCTACGAGCAGTACTTC	CASSVASGTSYEQYF
TRBV4-1	TRBJ1-2	NA	NA	TGCGCCAGCTTCCCCGGGGGCTATGGCTACACCTTC	CASFPGGYGYTF